Following are 24 T cell receptor beta chains from one sample sequenced in a study of regulatory T cells in long-lasting Graves disease. Investigators prepared the TCR beta libraries by applying iRepertoire HTBI primers and Arm-PCR of CDR3 regions. TCRdb independently ran MiXCR on the multiplex PCR reads; one entry per CDR3 protein. The sample has some 450,000 distinct CDR3 sequences, 16% seen once. Stated time point: newly diagnosed GD, antithyroid drugs for less than 3 months. RNA isolated from PBMCs was used to make the TCR library. The same sample was also used in a study of T cells in Graves' hyperthyroidism and ophthalmopathy.

This sample comprised peripheral blood mononuclear cells (PBMCs), obtained at new diagnosis, from a patient treated with antithyroid drugs. Every receptor here comes from a woman under 40 with Graves disease.

In its sample, this clonotype was seen once. J is TRBJ2-3 and V is TRBV2, with TRBD2 identical over 13 bases. This CDR3 region has 13 residues. V lost 8 bases and J lost 10; bases outside the gene matches: 6. The V gene's germline CDR1 is SNHLY and CDR2 FYNNEI. CDR3 sequence: CASGLAGVGAQYF. The CDR3, as DNA: TGTGCCAGCGGACTAGCGGGAGTGGGTGCGCAGTATTTT.

This clonotype was picked up many times. The chain employs TRBV6-1 and TRBJ2-1, with 9 bases identical to TRBD2. CDR1 is MNHNS and CDR2 is SASEGT in the germline V gene. V trimming: 3 bases; J trimming: 4 bases; junction bases outside the gene matches: 10. The CDR3 contains 17 residues. Here the CDR3 DNA reads TGTGCCAGCAGTGAGGACATGCGACTAGCGGTATACAATGAGCAGTTCTTC. Residues: CASSEDMRLAVYNEQFF.

The rearrangement joins TRBV29-1 to TRBJ1-1, with a weak D call TRBD1 (6 bases). V lost 4 bases to trimming and J lost 11 bases, with 8 bases between them. Germline lookup yields CDR1 SQVTM and CDR2 ANQGSEA. The length of the CDR3 is 9 residues. As DNA, the CDR3 is TGCAGCGTTGGGGGGGCTGCTTTCTTT. It encodes CSVGGAAFF.

This clonotype was detected a few times. The gene calls are TRBV9 and TRBJ2-1; 9 bases are a match to TRBD1. The germline gives CDR1 SGDLS, CDR2 YYNGEE. V was pared by 4 bases and J by 9 bases, with 8 bases of the junction left unmatched. The CDR3 length is 14 residues. CDR3 sequence (DNA): TGTGCCAGCAGCCCCGGACAGGGGTGGGGTGAGCAGTTCTTC. Translation gives CASSPGQGWGEQFF.

This clonotype was counted once. The chain couples TRBV12-3 or TRBV12-4 to TRBJ2-7, with D tentatively TRBD2 (7 bases). Between the trimmed V and J ends, which lost 4 bases and 5 bases, there was a span of 15 bases. The CDR3 sequence is 14 residues long. This chain's CDR3 is CASSWTEGGDEQYF. The CDR3 DNA reads as TGTGCCAGCAGTTGGACGGAGGGGGGGGACGAGCAGTACTTC.

This clonotype was counted between two and nine times. The V call is TRBV7-8, the J call TRBJ2-5; possible D gene TRBD2, 6 bases. With 6 bases removed from V and 2 bases from J, the gap between germline ends came to 28 bases. The CDR3 is 19 amino acids. Germline values: CDR1 SGHVS, CDR2 FQNEAQ. CDR3 DNA: TGTGCCAGCAGTCGAGGGTGGGAGGCACCTAAGCCTGAGCAAGAGACCCAGTACTTC. Translation gives CASSRGWEAPKPEQETQYF. The entire variable domain, with the rest obtained from reference TRBV7-8 and TRBJ2-5, is as follows: GAGVSQSPRYKVAKRGQDVALRCDPISGHVSLFWYQQALGQGPEFLTYFQNEAQLDKSGLPSDRFFAERPEGSVSTLKIQRTQQEDSAVYLCASSRGWEAPKPEQETQYFGPGTRLLVL.

In regard to this clonotype: A much larger clone lies a single base off, so this may be a read error. The gene calls are TRBV27 and TRBJ1-5; 8 nucleotides line up with TRBD1. The CDR3 has 17 residues. CDR1 is MNHEY, CDR2 SMNVEV, per germline (reference sequence). V lost 8 bases, J lost 5 bases, and 17 bases stayed unmatched. Written as DNA, the CDR3 is TGTGCCAGCGGCCTCGGACAGGGACGGTTTGGGTATCAGCCCCAGCATTTT. This encodes CASGLGQGRFGYQPQHF.

The table lists this clonotype with many counts. The chain is built from TRBV5-1 and TRBJ2-1; D remains unclear. CDR3 length equals 12 residues. Germline values: CDR1 SGHRS, CDR2 YFSETQ. The V end was cut by 4 bases, the J end by 7 bases, with 9 bases between. The CDR3 nucleotides read TGCGCCAGCAGCGACCAAGCTAATGAGCAGTTCTTC. Translated: CASSDQANEQFF.

This clonotype was seen many times. This chain joins TRBV11-2 and TRBJ1-2, with a weak D call TRBD1 (5 bases). The CDR3 length is 12 residues. V was clipped by 0 bases and J by 8 bases, with 7 bases between them. From germline, CDR1 is SGHAT and CDR2 FQNNGV. CDR3: CASSLEGDGYTF. The CDR3 DNA reads TGTGCCAGCAGCTTAGAAGGGGACGGCTACACCTTC.

This clonotype was counted only a few times. V is TRBV27 and J is TRBJ2-7, with 8 nucleotides matching TRBD2. This CDR3 region has 14 residues. Germline CDR1 and CDR2: MNHEY and SMNVEV (reference sequence). The junction had 13 bases not matched to a gene; V was cut back by 8 bases and J by 7 bases. The chain's CDR3 is CASSAGGPLGEQYF. CDR3 DNA sequence: TGTGCCAGCTCCGCGGGGGGTCCCCTGGGGGAGCAGTACTTC.

The table lists this clonotype with many counts. The chain couples TRBV20-1 to TRBJ1-2; D gene ambiguous. In germline, CDR1 is DFQATT, CDR2 SNEGSKA (reference sequence). V lost 2 bases, J lost 3 bases, and 4 bases lay in between. This CDR3 has 11 residues. The CDR3 protein is CSARIDYGYTF. As DNA, the CDR3 is TGCAGTGCTAGAATAGACTATGGCTACACCTTC.

At least ten counts were recorded for this clonotype. The V call is TRBV28, the J call TRBJ2-2, with D hard to call. V was clipped by 5 bases and J by 7 bases, with 17 bases between them. The CDR3 runs to 15 residues. CDR1 is MDHEN, CDR2 SYDVKM, per germline. As DNA, the CDR3 is TGTGCCAGCAGTGTCCGGGCCCTTGGGAACGGGGAGCTGTTTTTT. Amino acid sequence: CASSVRALGNGELFF.

There are many counts of this clonotype. This chain joins TRBV6-1 and TRBJ1-2; D is unresolved. Deletions cut 5 bases from V and 4 bases from J, with 20 bases between. CDR1 and CDR2 from the germline V gene are MNHNS and SASEGT. The CDR3 runs to 16 residues. For the CDR3, the DNA is TGTGCCAGCAGTCAACATGCGGCCCGGCCGTTCTATGGCTACACCTTC. Residues: CASSQHAARPFYGYTF.

With respect to this clonotype: One end of the junction varies from germline; a read error may be responsible. The chain joins TRBV29-1 to TRBJ2-5, with 11 bases lining up with TRBD2. Germline values: CDR1 SQVTM, CDR2 ANQGSEA. The CDR3 spans 17 residues. The CDR3 region is CSAEDLETSGMFETQYF. CDR3 coding DNA: TGCAGCGCTGAAGACCTTGAGACTAGCGGGATGTTTGAGACCCAGTACTTC. Variable domain in full (rest from reference TRBV29-1 and TRBJ2-5): SAVISQKPSRDICQRGTSLTIQCQVDSQVTMMFWYRQQPGQSLTLIATANQGSEATYESGFVIDKFPISRPNLTFSTLTVSNMSPEDSSIYLCSAEDLETSGMFETQYFGPGTRLLVL.

Regarding this clonotype: The junction departs from germline at one end; a sequencing error may be responsible. V is TRBV11-2 and J is TRBJ2-2; 12 bases match TRBD2. This CDR3 has 19 residues. CDR1 is SGHAT and CDR2 is FQNNGV in the germline V gene. The CDR3 reads CASSSLLGTSGSNTGGLFF. CDR3 in DNA: TGTGCCAGCAGCTCCCTCCTAGGGACTAGCGGGTCGAACACCGGGGGGCTGTTTTTT.

The table lists this clonotype with many counts. The J gene is TRBJ2-1, the V gene TRBV6-5; D is ambiguous. V was shortened by 0 bases and J by 10 bases, with 7 bases between the two germline ends. The CDR3 is 12 residues long. CDR1 is MNHEY and CDR2 is SVGAGI in the germline V gene. The CDR3 bases are TGTGCCAGCAGTTACTCGAGGAGAGAGCAGTTCTTC. It codes for CASSYSRREQFF.

The chain employs TRBV29-1 and TRBJ2-3; 7 bases are shared with TRBD1. The germline gives CDR1 SQVTM, CDR2 ANQGSEA. After removal of 5 bases from V and 1 base from J, the junction contained 24 bases not matched to a gene. There are 20 residues in the CDR3. The CDR3 DNA is TGCAGCGTTCTTGACCCACTACTCGACAGGGAAAGGTTCGGCACAGATACGCAGTATTTT. Translating gives CSVLDPLLDRERFGTDTQYF.

This clonotype showed up many times. J is TRBJ1-4 and V is TRBV18; perhaps TRBD1 as D (6 bases). Germline CDR1 is KGHSH and CDR2 is LQKENI. The CDR3 has 16 residues. V was pared by 4 bases and J by 2 bases, with 14 bases between. The chain's CDR3 is CASSRRAGVTNEKLFF. For the CDR3, the DNA is TGTGCCAGCTCACGGAGAGCAGGGGTTACTAATGAAAAACTGTTTTTT.

There are a few counts of this clonotype. The CDR3 here is CASSLSRYYGYTF. Written as DNA, the CDR3 is TGTGCCAGCAGTTTAAGCAGATACTATGGCTACACCTTC. V gene TRBV27 combines with J gene TRBJ1-2; no firm D call. The CDR3 spans 13 residues. From germline, CDR1 is MNHEY and CDR2 SMNVEV (reference sequence). Trimming cost V 2 bases and J 3 bases, with 7 bases left between them.

On this clonotype: A read error may account for a junction end that differs from germline. The chain is built from TRBV15 and TRBJ2-3, with 11 bases matching TRBD2. Germline assignment: CDR1 LNHNV and CDR2 YYDKDF (reference sequence). The CDR3 is 17 residues long. CDR3 nucleotide sequence: TGTGCCACCAGCAGAGAAAGGGTAGCGGGAGGGGAAGATGCGCAGTATTTT. It translates to CATSRERVAGGEDAQYF.

There are many counts of this clonotype. The chain joins TRBV29-1 to TRBJ2-1; tentatively, D is TRBD1 (5 bases). This CDR3 has 14 residues. Trimming cost V 4 bases and J 7 bases, with 17 bases left between them. Germline V gene data show CDR1 as SQVTM and CDR2 as ANQGSEA. CDR3 DNA sequence: TGCAGCGTTGTATATCCAAGGGGTGCAAATGAGCAGTTCTTC. It yields the protein CSVVYPRGANEQFF.

This clonotype was detected only a few times. The chain joins TRBV19 to TRBJ2-2; D unresolved. Germline loops: CDR1 LNHDA, CDR2 SQIVND (reference sequence). The CDR3 is 13 amino acids. V was shortened by 4 bases and J by 10 bases, with 13 bases between the two germline ends. The CDR3 region is CASSTTLPEELFF. CDR3 nucleotides: TGTGCCAGTAGTACGACCCTGCCCGAGGAGCTGTTTTTT.

This clonotype was seen at least ten times. J is TRBJ2-7 and V is TRBV28; TRBD2 aligns across 8 bases. The V gene end was trimmed by 7 bases and the J gene end by 2 bases; junction bases not matched to a gene: 10. The CDR3 contains 15 residues. Germline assignment: CDR1 MDHEN and CDR2 SYDVKM. CDR3 protein: CASKPSIAGTYEQYF. CDR3 DNA: TGTGCCAGCAAACCATCTATAGCGGGAACCTACGAGCAGTACTTC.

A note on this clonotype: Only one base separates this from a far larger clonotype, so it likely reflects a read error. The J gene is TRBJ1-6, the V gene TRBV27, with a possible D match to TRBD1 (6 bases). The CDR3 extends over 19 amino acids. Germline-derived CDR1 and CDR2 are MNHEY and SMNVEV (reference sequence). The CDR3, as DNA: TGTGCCAGCAGTCCCGTACAGGGTCATCTCAAATTATATAATCCACCCCTCCACTTT. Amino acids: CASSPVQGHLKLYNPPLHF.